The clone carrying this T cell receptor (beta chain) has more than one count but fewer than ten. Its antigen is as yet unknown. The data were obtained in a study of identical twins. Study results and caveats: High-abundance cord blood beta clonotypes had fewer insertions; memory repertoires showed none. Beta out-of-frame sequences showed weaker excess twin sharing.

The germline gives CDR1 MGHRA, CDR2 YSYEKL. The CDR3 is made up of 15 amino acids. J lost 3 bases, V lost 4 bases, and 7 bases had no gene match. TCRdb redid the calling of the 5' RACE reads with MiXCR, one entry per CDR3 protein. The table has about 1.7 million distinct CDR3 sequences, about 30% seen once. Sequenced: cord blood. The chain joins TRBV4-1 to TRBJ2-7, with 9 bases lining up with TRBD2. The receptor was isolated from a newborn girl in good health. The chain's CDR3 is CASSRDSGGYYEQYF. The CDR3 nucleotides are TGCGCCAGCAGCCGGGATAGCGGGGGTTACTACGAGCAGTACTTC.